These 18 T cell receptor beta chains were all obtained from the same sample, sequenced in a study of T cell responses to AZD1222 COVID-19 vaccine. Clones were sequenced by immunoSEQ multiplex PCR, and TCRdb holds only the in-frame ones, with some missing. The sample has around 140,000 clones; roughly 92% are singletons. Sequencing used peripheral blood, obtained 28 days after the second AZD1222 dose. Every receptor here comes from an adult who received the AZD1222 COVID-19 vaccine.

The gene calls are TRBV19 and TRBJ1-5; D possibly corresponds to TRBD1 (6 bases). Germline CDR1 and CDR2: LNHDA and SQIVND (reference sequence). V lost 5 bases and J lost 0, with 11 bases in between. This CDR3 comprises 15 residues. The CDR3 is CASSSGEISNQPQHF. The CDR3, as DNA: TGTGCCAGTAGTTCAGGGGAAATTAGCAATCAGCCCCAGCATTTT. Using reference TRBV19 and TRBJ1-5 for the parts outside the CDR3, the full variable domain is DGGITQSPKYLFRKEGQNVTLSCEQNLNHDAMYWYRQDPGQGLRLIYYSQIVNDFQKGDIAEGYSVSREKKESFPLTVTSAQKNPTAFYLCASSSGEISNQPQHFGDGTRLSIL.

The chain carries TRBV7-9 and TRBJ1-1; D not certain. Germline assignment: CDR1 SEHNR and CDR2 FQNEAQ (reference sequence). Between the trimmed V and J ends, which lost 7 bases and 11 bases, there was a span of 17 bases. CDR3 length: 12 residues. CDR3 DNA sequence: TGTGCCAGCAAAGAGCAGCCTGACCTGGCTTTCTTT. It yields the protein CASKEQPDLAFF.

The chain couples TRBV15 to TRBJ2-7; maybe TRBD1 (5 bases). Germline V lookup: CDR1 LNHNV, CDR2 YYDKDF (reference sequence). This CDR3 region has 15 residues. V lost 0 bases, J lost 0 bases, and 9 bases lay in between. CDR3 protein: CATSRDRVDSYEQYF. The CDR3 nucleotides read TGTGCCACCAGCAGAGACAGGGTGGACTCCTACGAGCAGTACTTC.

The chain combines TRBV4-3 with TRBJ1-1; D might be TRBD1 (6 bases). CDR3 length: 15 amino acids. Germline values: CDR1 LGHNA, CDR2 YSLEER. V was shortened by 1 base and J by 4 bases, with 13 bases between the two germline ends. The CDR3 region has the DNA TGCGCCAGCAGCCAAGGGACAGCTATAGGCACTGAAGCTTTCTTT. It encodes CASSQGTAIGTEAFF.

The chain combines TRBV10-3 with TRBJ2-2; D is perhaps TRBD1 (6 bases). Trimming shortened V by 4 bases and J by 6 bases, and 6 bases separated the two germline ends. CDR1 and CDR2 (germline): ENHRY, SYGVKD. This CDR3 has 12 amino acids. The CDR3 spells CAISAGAGELFF. As DNA, the CDR3 is TGTGCCATCAGTGCAGGGGCCGGGGAGCTGTTTTTT.

The J gene is TRBJ2-7, the V gene TRBV28, with D perhaps TRBD2 (6 bases). V lost 5 bases, J lost 3 bases, and 8 bases lay in between. The CDR3 has 12 residues. Germline V gives CDR1 MDHEN, CDR2 SYDVKM. The CDR3 is CASSLARYEQYF. In DNA form, the CDR3 reads TGTGCCAGCAGTCTAGCGCGCTACGAGCAGTACTTC.

The chain uses TRBV12-3 or TRBV12-4 and TRBJ2-3; D not certain. V dropped 3 bases and J dropped 0 bases, with 4 bases sitting between them. The CDR3 totals 13 residues. CDR3 sequence reads: CASSFFSTDTQYF. In DNA form, the CDR3 reads TGTGCCAGCAGTTTTTTTAGCACAGATACGCAGTATTTT.

The gene calls are TRBV19 and TRBJ1-1; tentatively, D is TRBD1 (6 bases). Germline CDR1 LNHDA, CDR2 SQIVND (reference sequence). The CDR3 has 15 residues. Trimming stripped 3 bases from V and 1 base from J, with 12 bases between. This chain's CDR3 is CASSMTGKGNTEAFF. The CDR3 region has the DNA TGTGCCAGTAGTATGACAGGAAAAGGGAACACTGAAGCTTTCTTT.

This clone came up once. CDR3 sequence: CASSFQGGQPQHF. CDR3 DNA sequence: TGCGCCAGCAGCTTTCAGGGAGGACAGCCCCAGCATTTT. This chain uses TRBV5-1 with TRBJ1-5; possible D gene TRBD1, 5 bases. Germline V gives CDR1 SGHRS, CDR2 YFSETQ. The CDR3 runs to 13 residues. Trimming took 2 bases from V and 7 from J, leaving 10 bases between them.

The chain combines TRBV28 with TRBJ1-5, with D tentatively TRBD1 (5 bases). Trimming left V 7 bases short and J 4 bases short, with 23 bases between. Germline assignment: CDR1 MDHEN and CDR2 SYDVKM. The CDR3 is 17 residues long. Written as DNA, the CDR3 is TGTGCCAGCACCGATCGCGGTTATCGACAGAGAAATCAGCCCCAGCATTTT. Encoded protein: CASTDRGYRQRNQPQHF.

The CDR3 is CASSLDLVAGVIENNEQFF. DNA for the CDR3: TGTGCCAGCAGCTTAGATCTTGTAGCGGGAGTAATTGAGAACAATGAGCAGTTCTTC. J is TRBJ2-1 and V is TRBV11-3; TRBD2 agrees at 9 bases. Germline lookup yields CDR1 SGHNT and CDR2 YENEEA. The CDR3 extends over 19 amino acids. The V and J ends lost 0 bases and 5 bases, in that order; junction bases with no gene match: 14. Complete variable domain (other parts from reference TRBV11-3 and TRBJ2-1): EAGVVQSPRYKIIEKKQPVAFWCNPISGHNTLYWYLQNLGQGPELLIRYENEEAVDDSQLPKDRFSAERLKGVDSTLKIQPAELGDSAVYLCASSLDLVAGVIENNEQFFGPGTRLTVL.

The chain combines TRBV9 with TRBJ2-3, with a weak D call TRBD2 (6 bases). Germline V CDR1 and CDR2: SGDLS, YYNGEE. Trimming took 0 bases from V and 5 from J, leaving 13 bases between them. The CDR3 length is 15 residues. The CDR3 sequence: CASSVGGGMEDTQYF. In nucleotides, the CDR3 is TGTGCCAGCAGCGTAGGGGGCGGGATGGAAGATACGCAGTATTTT.

This sequence joins TRBV25-1 and TRBJ1-2; D remains unclear. Germline V CDR1 and CDR2: MGHDK, SYGVNS. This CDR3 comprises 15 residues. Trimming took off 2 bases at V and 6 bases at J, with 16 bases between the two ends. The CDR3 here is CASSEQNGFIHGYTF. DNA for the CDR3: TGTGCCAGCAGTGAACAGAACGGATTTATTCATGGCTACACCTTC.

The J gene is TRBJ1-2, the V gene TRBV12-2; the D call TRBD1 from the table was never checked on the DNA. TRBV12-2 is described as a pseudogene. This CDR3 has 12 amino acids. DNA for the CDR3: TGTGCAAGTCGGAGGGACAGCTATGGCTACACCTTC. Translated: CASRRDSYGYTF.

The J gene is TRBJ1-1, the V gene TRBV2; D might be TRBD1 (5 bases). This CDR3 spans 14 amino acids. Trimming took 4 bases from V and 5 from J, leaving 14 bases between them. The germline gives CDR1 SNHLY, CDR2 FYNNEI. CDR3 sequence: CASSGRGALTEAFF. DNA for the CDR3: TGTGCCAGCAGTGGCCGTGGGGCGCTAACTGAAGCTTTCTTT. The full variable domain, in which reference TRBV2 and TRBJ1-1 provide the parts outside the CDR3, is EPEVTQTPSHQVTQMGQEVILRCVPISNHLYFYWYRQILGQKVEFLVSFYNNEISEKSEIFDDQFSVERPDGSNFTLKIRSTKLEDSAMYFCASSGRGALTEAFFGQGTRLTVV.

The chain uses TRBV6-5 and TRBJ2-1; D is undetermined. Trimming took 2 bases from V and 5 from J, leaving 10 bases between them. From germline, CDR1 is MNHEY and CDR2 SVGAGI. There are 14 residues in the CDR3. DNA of the CDR3: TGTGCCAGCAGTTACATCTCGAACAACAATGAGCAGTTCTTC. Its translation is CASSYISNNNEQFF.

The gene calls are TRBV10-3 and TRBJ2-5; D not certain. Trimming shortened V by 8 bases and J by 7 bases, and 8 bases separated the two germline ends. The CDR3 covers 10 residues. Looked up from germline, CDR1 is ENHRY and CDR2 is SYGVKD. CDR3 coding DNA: TGTGCCATCGGGCATGGGACCCAGTACTTC. Protein product: CAIGHGTQYF.

The chain carries TRBV28 and TRBJ2-1; D is uncertain. CDR3 size: 18 residues. Trimming pared 3 bases from V and 2 bases from J, leaving 20 bases between. The germline V gene has CDR1 MDHEN and CDR2 SYDVKM. This CDR3 reads CASSFARTSETPYNEQFF. The DNA for the CDR3 is TGTGCCAGCAGTTTTGCCAGGACGAGCGAAACCCCCTACAATGAGCAGTTCTTC.